This T cell receptor beta chain was found in a study of control samples from healthy donors and cancer patients. Only in-frame clones appear in the TCRdb table, and some are missing; sequencing was by immunoSEQ multiplex PCR. The table has roughly 73,000 clones, 92% seen once. The germline V gene has CDR1 SGHTA and CDR2 FQGTGA. V shed 2 bases, J shed 4 bases, and the junction held 4 bases outside the gene matches. There are 14 residues in the CDR3. Sequences were obtained from blood. The chain links TRBV7-3 to TRBJ1-1; 7 bases line up with TRBD1. This TCR was recovered from a woman aged 55-70 years in good health. Here the CDR3 DNA reads TGTGCCAGCAGCTTAGGCAGGGGGGGCACTGAAGCTTTCTTT. This codes for CASSLGRGGTEAFF.